Below, 24 T cell receptor beta chains from the same sample are listed, as sequenced in a study of CD8 T cells in ankylosing spondylitis. Regarding the study as a whole: Among TCR beta sequences, a motif of 7 to 9 highly homologous variants appeared characteristic of ankylosing spondylitis blood.

Their specific antigens are unknown. TCRdb re-called the 5' RACE reads through MiXCR, storing one row per CDR3 protein. Of 400,000 or so distinct CDR3 sequences detected, 25% to 30% appear once; the ten largest clones hold 0.85% to 1%. Sequencing was carried out using blood, either unsorted or a sorted T cell fraction (not recorded which). The receptor source for this set is a male donor with ankylosing spondylitis.

This clonotype was counted a few times. V and J are TRBV25-1 and TRBJ1-1, with TRBD1 as a possible D gene (6 bases). Per germline, CDR1 MGHDK and CDR2 SYGVNS. V was pared by 4 bases and J by 1 base, with 13 bases between. CDR3 length: 15 amino acids. CDR3 sequence: CASSGPTGPNTEAFF. As DNA, the CDR3 is TGTGCCAGCAGTGGACCGACAGGTCCGAACACTGAAGCTTTCTTT. The whole variable domain, filled in from reference TRBV25-1 and TRBJ1-1, reads EADIYQTPRYLVIGTGKKITLECSQTMGHDKMYWYQQDPGMELHLIHYSYGVNSTEKGDLSSESTVSRIRTEHFPLTLESARPSHTSQYLCASSGPTGPNTEAFFGQGTRLTVV.

This clonotype turned up a few times. The J gene is TRBJ2-3, the V gene TRBV7-2; 7 positions match TRBD2. The CDR3 runs to 15 residues. Trimming at V came to 4 bases and at J to 0 bases, leaving 4 bases not matched to a gene. From germline, CDR1 is SGHTA and CDR2 FQGNSA. CDR3 in amino acids: CASSSGGTSTDTQYF. The CDR3 coding sequence is TGTGCCAGCAGCTCCGGGGGGACTAGCACAGATACGCAGTATTTT.

This clonotype was seen more than once but under ten times. The chain links TRBV20-1 to TRBJ2-1, with TRBD2 matching 10 bases. Germline V gene lookup returns CDR1 DFQATT and CDR2 SNEGSKA (reference sequence). The CDR3 is 16 amino acids. V was clipped by 6 bases and J by 5 bases; unmatched bases: 13. The CDR3 DNA reads as TGCAGTGCCGTTTCTGTCACTAGCGGGGCTAACAATGAGCAGTTCTTC. Translation gives CSAVSVTSGANNEQFF.

This clonotype was detected many times. This chain connects TRBV12-3 or TRBV12-4 to TRBJ2-1; 7 bases agree with TRBD2. Germline trimming cut 5 bases from V and 8 bases from J; bases unmatched to any gene: 12. This CDR3 has 15 residues. The CDR3 sequence is CASSPTPLAVYEQFF. The CDR3 nucleotides read TGTGCCAGCAGTCCCACGCCGCTAGCGGTCTATGAGCAGTTCTTC.

The rearrangement uses TRBV4-1 and TRBJ2-4, with 7 bases fitting TRBD1. V gave up 1 base and J gave up 8 bases; unmatched junction bases: 5. The CDR3 runs 14 residues. CDR1 and CDR2 (germline): MGHRA, YSYEKL. The CDR3 bases are TGCGCCAGCAGCCAAGGACAGGGTGTTGACATTCAGTACTTC. Amino acids: CASSQGQGVDIQYF.

This clonotype appeared a few times. This chain connects TRBV10-1 to TRBJ2-2, with 8 bases aligning to TRBD1. J was trimmed by 4 bases and V by 2 bases; bases with no gene match: 3. This CDR3 comprises 15 residues. Germline CDR1 is WNHNN and CDR2 is SYGVQD (reference sequence). For the CDR3, the DNA is TGCGCCAGCAGTGAGCTTACAGGGGGCACCGGGGAGCTGTTTTTT. Translating it yields CASSELTGGTGELFF.

The DNA of the CDR3 is TGTGCCAGCAGCCCGGACAGAAGCCCAGATACGCAGTATTTT. Its translation: CASSPDRSPDTQYF. The chain recombines TRBV7-9 with TRBJ2-3; the D gene is possibly TRBD1 (6 bases). This CDR3 has 14 residues. Trimming shortened V by 5 bases and J by 4 bases, and 13 bases separated the two germline ends. Germline V gene data show CDR1 as SEHNR and CDR2 as FQNEAQ (reference sequence). Filled out from reference TRBV7-9 and TRBJ2-3, the complete variable domain reads DTGVSQNPRHKITKRGQNVTFRCDPISEHNRLYWYRQTLGQGPEFLTYFQNEAQLEKSRLLSDRFSAERPKGSFSTLEIQRTEQGDSAMYLCASSPDRSPDTQYFGPGTRLTVL.

The chain employs TRBV12-3 or TRBV12-4 and TRBJ2-1, with unresolved D. Trimming took 5 bases from V and 7 from J, leaving 9 bases between them. This CDR3 spans 12 amino acids. The CDR3 coding sequence is TGTGCCAGCAGTCCGAAAGGGAATGAGCAGTTCTTC. This sequence encodes CASSPKGNEQFF.

The table lists this clonotype with a few counts. The J gene is TRBJ1-5, the V gene TRBV5-1; D may be TRBD1 (5 bases). Germline loops: CDR1 SGHRS, CDR2 YFSETQ. The V end lost 8 bases, the J end lost 4 bases, and 13 bases lay between the germline ends. CDR3 size: 13 residues. The CDR3 DNA follows: TGCGCCAGTTCCACAGGAGATAATCAGCCCCAGCATTTT. Translating it yields CASSTGDNQPQHF. The full variable domain, its missing parts supplied by reference TRBV5-1 and TRBJ1-5, is KAGVTQTPRYLIKTRGQQVTLSCSPISGHRSVSWYQQTPGQGLQFLFEYFSETQRNKGNFPGRFSGRQFSNSRSEMNVSTLELGDSALYLCASSTGDNQPQHFGDGTRLSIL.

This clonotype showed up just a few times. The chain combines TRBV14 with TRBJ1-3, with unresolved D. CDR1 SGHDN and CDR2 FVKESK come from the germline V gene. V lost 0 bases, J lost 1 base, and 13 bases lay in between. The CDR3 length is 17 residues. This chain's CDR3 is CASSQDYFGVSGNTIYF. In DNA, the CDR3 is TGTGCCAGCAGCCAAGATTATTTCGGGGTATCTGGAAACACCATATATTTT.

In this sample, this clonotype turned up a few times. The V gene is TRBV20-1, the J gene TRBJ2-3; 11 bases line up with TRBD2. The CDR3 spans 16 residues. Germline-derived CDR1 and CDR2 are DFQATT and SNEGSKA (reference sequence). Germline trimming cut 6 bases from V and 6 bases from J; bases unmatched to any gene: 14. CDR3 residues: CSAIGGSGRAMDTQYF. The CDR3 DNA reads TGCAGTGCCATAGGGGGTAGCGGGAGGGCCATGGATACGCAGTATTTT.

This chain connects TRBV29-1 to TRBJ2-1; D gene ambiguous. Germline CDR1 reads SQVTM; CDR2 reads ANQGSEA. The CDR3 totals 12 residues. The V gene lost 1 base and the J gene lost 8 bases, with 9 bases spanning the gap. This CDR3 reads CSVEGTDDEQFF. DNA of the CDR3: TGCAGCGTTGAAGGGACGGACGATGAGCAGTTCTTC.

This clonotype was seen a handful of times. This sequence joins TRBV27 and TRBJ2-5, with TRBD2 matching 8 bases. The length of the CDR3 is 16 residues. In germline, CDR1 is MNHEY, CDR2 SMNVEV (reference sequence). V was clipped by 3 bases and J by 2 bases; unmatched bases: 8. The CDR3 sequence is CASSFRLAPDQETQYF. The CDR3 DNA follows: TGTGCCAGCAGTTTCCGACTAGCGCCTGATCAAGAGACCCAGTACTTC.

V gene TRBV7-2 combines with J gene TRBJ1-1; the D gene is possibly TRBD1 (5 bases). The V gene lost 0 bases and the J gene lost 7 bases, with 12 bases spanning the gap. The germline V gene has CDR1 SGHTA and CDR2 FQGNSA. This CDR3 is 14 amino acids long. In DNA, the CDR3 is TGTGCCAGCAGCTTAGCCGGGGGTCGGGTTGAAGCTTTCTTT. It encodes CASSLAGGRVEAFF. Full variable domain (outside the CDR3, taken from reference TRBV7-2 and TRBJ1-1): GAGVSQSPSNKVTEKGKDVELRCDPISGHTALYWYRQSLGQGLEFLIYFQGNSAPDKSGLPSDRFSAERTGGSVSTLTIQRTQQEDSAVYLCASSLAGGRVEAFFGQGTRLTVV.

This clonotype was picked up a small number of times. This chain uses TRBV24-1 with TRBJ2-5; tentative D call: TRBD2 (5 bases). With 4 bases removed from V and 5 bases from J, the gap between germline ends came to 19 bases. The germline gives CDR1 KGHDR, CDR2 SFDVKD. CDR3 length: 16 amino acids. CDR3 loop: CATSDPQTPKRETQYF. CDR3 DNA sequence: TGTGCCACCAGTGACCCCCAGACCCCAAAGCGGGAGACCCAGTACTTC.

The chain employs TRBV7-2 and TRBJ2-4, with 7 bases that match TRBD2. The germline gives CDR1 SGHTA, CDR2 FQGNSA. V lost 3 bases, J lost 9 bases, and 11 bases stayed unmatched. The CDR3 is 15 amino acids. The DNA of the CDR3 is TGTGCCAGCAGCTTGGGTCAATCGGGACTATTCATTCAGTACTTC. Protein product: CASSLGQSGLFIQYF.

This rearrangement joins TRBV21-1 to TRBJ2-2; no DNA check was done on the table's D call, TRBD2. TRBV21-1 is a pseudogene locus. The CDR3 runs 13 residues. The CDR3, as DNA: TGTGCCAGCGGGGAGAGGAACACCGGGGAGCTGTTTTTT. Amino acid sequence: CASGERNTGELFF.

The rearrangement uses TRBV19 and TRBJ2-1, with D possibly TRBD1 on 6 matching bases. The CDR3 loop spans 14 amino acids. The V end was cut by 3 bases, the J end by 8 bases, with 14 bases between. In germline, CDR1 is LNHDA, CDR2 SQIVND (reference sequence). CDR3 residues: CASSIQHREYEQFF. The CDR3 DNA follows: TGTGCCAGTAGTATCCAGCACAGGGAGTATGAGCAGTTCTTC.

The rearrangement joins TRBV5-5 to TRBJ2-7; 7 nucleotides agree with TRBD1. This CDR3 is built from 13 residues. V trimming: 5 bases; J trimming: 3 bases; junction bases outside the gene matches: 5. Germline V lookup: CDR1 SGHKS, CDR2 YYEKEE (reference sequence). DNA for the CDR3: TGTGCCAGCAGTCAGACAGGGTACTACGAGCAGTACGTC. Residues: CASSQTGYYEQYV.

The CDR3 bases are TGTGCCATCAGTCGTGAAACGTTGGGGGAGCAGTACTTC. Its protein is CAISRETLGEQYF. The genes are TRBV10-3 and TRBJ2-7; D remains unclear. Germline CDR1 is ENHRY and CDR2 is SYGVKD. The CDR3 spans 13 residues. V was cut by 5 bases and J by 7 bases, with 15 bases left in between.

The V gene is TRBV5-1, the J gene TRBJ2-7; 8 bases are shared with TRBD1. This CDR3 region has 14 residues. Germline lookup yields CDR1 SGHRS and CDR2 YFSETQ. V shed 6 bases and J 2 bases; nucleotides not matched to a gene: 7. CDR3 sequence reads: CASTKGQGPYEQYF. DNA of the CDR3: TGCGCCAGCACCAAAGGACAGGGACCCTACGAGCAGTACTTC. The full variable domain, with the rest looked up from reference TRBV5-1 and TRBJ2-7, is KAGVTQTPRYLIKTRGQQVTLSCSPISGHRSVSWYQQTPGQGLQFLFEYFSETQRNKGNFPGRFSGRQFSNSRSEMNVSTLELGDSALYLCASTKGQGPYEQYFGPGTRLTVT.

The V call is TRBV7-2, the J call TRBJ2-3; 13 positions agree with TRBD2. V lost 1 base and J lost 5; bases outside the gene matches: 6. Germline loops: CDR1 SGHTA, CDR2 FQGNSA. The CDR3 has 17 amino acids. CDR3 protein: CASSLGLAGGFLDTQYF. The CDR3 coding sequence is TGTGCCAGCAGCTTAGGACTAGCGGGAGGTTTTTTAGATACGCAGTATTTT. Drawing the rest from reference TRBV7-2 and TRBJ2-3, the complete variable domain is GAGVSQSPSNKVTEKGKDVELRCDPISGHTALYWYRQSLGQGLEFLIYFQGNSAPDKSGLPSDRFSAERTGGSVSTLTIQRTQQEDSAVYLCASSLGLAGGFLDTQYFGPGTRLTVL.

The rearrangement links TRBV20-1 to TRBJ1-4; TRBD1 agrees at 7 bases. This CDR3 comprises 18 residues. The V and J ends lost 6 bases and 6 bases, in that order; junction bases with no gene match: 22. In germline, CDR1 is DFQATT, CDR2 SNEGSKA (reference sequence). The CDR3 DNA sequence: TGCAGTGCCCACAGCCCCGTCGTTACAGGGGAGAAATATGAAAAACTGTTTTTT. Translation: CSAHSPVVTGEKYEKLFF.

This chain connects TRBV7-2 to TRBJ2-5; TRBD2 matches at 8 bases. This CDR3 contains 14 residues. J was trimmed by 7 bases and V by 5 bases; bases with no gene match: 9. CDR1 and CDR2 from the germline V gene are SGHTA and FQGNSA. CDR3 DNA: TGTGCCAGCAGCCCGCCTAGCGGGCCCTCGACCCAGTACTTC. Translating it yields CASSPPSGPSTQYF.